The present T cell receptor (beta chain) was sequenced within a study of cytomegalovirus exposure and HLA in healthy donors. General study points: In an earlier analysis, in 620 or so donors, most V segments appeared productive either ~87% or ~30% of the time. CMV serostatus was the only recorded immune exposure for donors. A later analysis associated about 18,000 TCR beta sequences with HLA alleles at a 0.05 false discovery rate.

On this clone itself: Its target is not known.

The PCR had 60 Vbeta and 13 Jbeta primers. Original processing methods: The count from a later analysis was about 80 million unique TCR beta chains, some 10 million of them shared. The method was immunoSEQ multiplex PCR; TCRdb's version includes in-frame clones alone and lacks a portion of them. V, J and clone size are taken as reported in that table, and D and trimming were inferred from the DNA itself. This table has 120,000 or so clones, about four fifths appearing once. This CDR3 is built from 14 residues. Germline V lookup: CDR1 MNHEY, CDR2 SVGAGI. Trimming removed 2 bases at V and 8 bases at J, with 15 bases between.

Sequenced sample: PBMCs. The sequence was collected from a man aged 18 to 35 in good health and CMV-seronegative. This chain connects TRBV6-5 to TRBJ1-2; D remains unclear. CDR3 nucleotides: TGTGCCAGCAGTTACACCTCTTCCAGGAACGGCTACACCTTC. Translation: CASSYTSSRNGYTF.